The rows below give T cell receptor beta chains drawn from one sample of a study of T cells in Graves' hyperthyroidism and ophthalmopathy. MiXCR was run by TCRdb on the multiplex PCR reads, yielding one entry per CDR3 protein. The table has 750,000 to 950,000 distinct CDR3 sequences, 35% to 40% seen once. The sequencing input was blood. These receptors originate from a man aged 18 to 30 with Graves' hyperthyroidism. Each CDR3 is given with its conserved first and last residue. The order of the fields is J gene, D gene, clone size, V gene, CDR3 DNA, CDR3 protein. The D gene is left open where the match is weak. Clone size is not always given. Where it is, it says once, few, many or a class for expanded clones.

TRBJ1-1 TRBD1 many TRBV24-1 TGTGCCACCAGTGATTCCAGAACAGGGGACACTGAAGCTTTCTTT CATSDSRTGDTEAFF
TRBJ1-3 NA few TRBV5-1 TGCGCCAGCAGCTTGGGACAGGAAAGTGGAAACACCATATATTTT CASSLGQESGNTIYF
TRBJ2-5 NA few TRBV29-1 TGCAGCGTTGAGGGGAGCAGGGACCTCTGGGAGACCCAGTACTTC CSVEGSRDLWETQYF
TRBJ2-5 TRBD1 NA TRBV12-3/TRBV12-4 TGTGCCAGCAGTAGGGACAGAAGAGAGACCCAGTACTTC CASSRDRRETQYF
TRBJ1-3 NA many TRBV7-9 TGTGCCAGCAGCTCGGACAAGTCTGGAAACACCATATATTTT CASSSDKSGNTIYF
TRBJ1-1 NA NA TRBV2 TGTGCCAGCAGCCCGTCAGGGTACATGAACACTGAAGCTTTCTTT CASSPSGYMNTEAFF
TRBJ1-1 NA few TRBV10-2 TGTGCCAGCAGTACCCACCACCAAGCAGGGACTGAAGCTTTCTTT CASSTHHQAGTEAFF
TRBJ2-5 TRBD1 few TRBV2 TGTGCGGGACAGGTCCAAGAGACCCAGTACTTC CAGQVQETQYF
TRBJ2-5 TRBD1 many TRBV7-9 TGTGCCAGCAGCTCCACGGACAGGACAGAGACCCAGTACTTC CASSSTDRTETQYF
TRBJ2-5 TRBD2 many TRBV10-3 TGTGCCATCAGTGAGTCACTTGCTCCGCTAGCGGGGGCCCTGTCAGAGACCCAGTACTTC CAISESLAPLAGALSETQYF
TRBJ2-7 TRBD2 NA TRBV2 TGTGCCAGCAGTAGACTAGCGGGAGGGAACTACGAGCAGTACTTC CASSRLAGGNYEQYF
TRBJ1-2 NA NA TRBV4-1 TGCGCCAGCAGCCAAGGCGAGCTTCACACCTTC CASSQGELHTF
TRBJ2-7 NA few TRBV5-1 TGCGCCAGCAGCTGGGGGGGACAGAGTTATAACGAGCAGTACTTC CASSWGGQSYNEQYF
TRBJ1-5 NA NA TRBV29-1 TGCAGCGTTGCCGACGGTGCCAGGGGAGATCAGCCCCAGCATTTT CSVADGARGDQPQHF
TRBJ1-2 NA many TRBV19 TGTGCCAGTACTGAGTCATATGGCTACACCTTC CASTESYGYTF
TRBJ1-2 TRBD1 many TRBV29-1 TGCAGCGTTGAAGATAGAAAGGGACAGGTTAACTATGGCTACACCTTC CSVEDRKGQVNYGYTF
TRBJ1-2 NA NA TRBV19 TGTGCCAGTAGTACCGACGGGGGGCTGGATGGCTACACCTTC CASSTDGGLDGYTF
TRBJ1-2 TRBD1 few TRBV2 TGTGCCAGCAGTGATAAGGGACAGGGGGTTTCGACCAACTATGGCTACACCTTC CASSDKGQGVSTNYGYTF
TRBJ2-1 TRBD2 few TRBV29-1 TGCAGCTACATCGGGGTCGGGACTAGCGGGAGAACCTACAATGAGCAGTTCTTC CSYIGVGTSGRTYNEQFF
TRBJ2-7 NA few TRBV5-4 TGTGCCAGCAGCTCGGGCCCCGATCGGATAGGCTACGAGCAGTACTTC CASSSGPDRIGYEQYF
TRBJ1-5 TRBD1 NA TRBV10-3 TGTGCCACCCGAGACAGGGGGAGCAATCAGCCCCAGCATTTT CATRDRGSNQPQHF
TRBJ2-3 NA NA TRBV10-3 TGTGCCATCAGTGAGTCAGGTGTTCATTCTAGCACAGATACGCAGTATTTT CAISESGVHSSTDTQYF
TRBJ2-7 NA few TRBV6-2/TRBV6-3 TGTGCCAGCAGTTACTCGTTATTTCCCTACGAGCAGTACTTC CASSYSLFPYEQYF
TRBJ1-2 NA many TRBV6-1 TGTGCCAGCAGTGAAGCCCGGTCCCGCTATTATGGCTACACCTTC CASSEARSRYYGYTF
TRBJ2-2 NA few TRBV5-1 TGCGCCAGCAGCTTGGCCGGGTTCTCCGCGAACACCGGGGAGCTGTTTTTT CASSLAGFSANTGELFF
TRBJ1-5 NA NA TRBV5-5 TGTGCCAGCAGCTTGGGAGTCGGACAGCAAAATCAGCCCCAGCATTTT CASSLGVGQQNQPQHF
TRBJ2-5 NA NA TRBV7-9 TGTGCCAGCAGCCCCAAGGGGGGTCAAGAGACCCAGTACTTC CASSPKGGQETQYF
TRBJ1-1 NA NA TRBV2 TGTGTCAGCAGTGTGGTGGCTGAAGCTTTCTTT CVSSVVAEAFF
TRBJ2-7 TRBD1 few TRBV7-6 TGTGCCAGCAGCGCCTGGGGACAGGGTAAACACGAGCAGTACTTC CASSAWGQGKHEQYF
TRBJ2-7 TRBD1 many TRBV29-1 TGCAGCGTTGAAGGGGGGACAGGGGGCTACGAGCAGTACTTC CSVEGGTGGYEQYF
TRBJ1-5 NA NA TRBV19 TGTGCCAGTAGTATGGGGCCTCTAAGGAGCAATCAGCCCCAGCATTTT CASSMGPLRSNQPQHF
TRBJ1-2 NA many TRBV24-1 TGTGCCACCAGTGATTGGAGCTTAAACTATGGCTACACCTTC CATSDWSLNYGYTF
TRBJ1-4 NA NA TRBV10-1 TGTGCCAGCAGCCAACGGTGGGGCGGGATGCGGAAACTGTTTTTT CASSQRWGGMRKLFF
TRBJ1-1 NA NA TRBV12-3/TRBV12-4 TGTGCCAGCACCGTGGGAAGTGAAGCTTTCTTT CASTVGSEAFF
TRBJ1-4 NA NA TRBV5-1 TGCGCCAGCAGCTTGGGGCCCCAACGCGGGGAAAAACTGTTTTTT CASSLGPQRGEKLFF
TRBJ1-5 TRBD1 many TRBV10-3 TGTGCCATCAGCCAACAGGGGGATCAGCCCCAGCATTTT CAISQQGDQPQHF
TRBJ2-3 NA few TRBV7-7 TGTGCCAGCAGCGGGGGGAACACAGATACGCAGTATTTT CASSGGNTDTQYF
TRBJ2-7 NA many TRBV7-2 TGTGCCAGCAGCTTAGACAGCGAGCAGTACTTC CASSLDSEQYF
TRBJ1-2 NA many TRBV24-1 TGTGCCACCAGTGATGCTGACAGCTATGGCTACACCTTC CATSDADSYGYTF
TRBJ2-2 NA few TRBV7-2 TGTGCCAGCCCGCCTCGGGACTTTAACACCGGGGAGCTGTTTTTT CASPPRDFNTGELFF
TRBJ2-7 NA many TRBV7-8 TGTGCCAGCTCCACGGAGGGGCCAACATACGAGCAGTACTTC CASSTEGPTYEQYF
TRBJ1-6 TRBD1 NA TRBV5-1 TGCGCCAGCGGCTTGTACGGACAGGGAAATTCACCCCTCCACTTT CASGLYGQGNSPLHF
TRBJ2-5 TRBD1 NA TRBV4-1 TGCGCCAGCAGCCACTCCGGGACAGGGGAAGAGACCCAGTACTTC CASSHSGTGEETQYF
TRBJ2-7 TRBD2 NA TRBV7-2 TGTGCCAGCAGCCGGAATAGCGGGAGCTCCTACGAGCAGTACTTC CASSRNSGSSYEQYF
TRBJ1-5 TRBD1 NA TRBV7-2 TGTGCCAGCAGCCCATGGACAGGGATCGGTCAGCCCCAGCATTTT CASSPWTGIGQPQHF
TRBJ1-2 NA many TRBV7-9 TGTGCCAGCAGCTTATCGACGGCCTTAAGCTACACCTTC CASSLSTALSYTF
TRBJ1-1 NA many TRBV12-3/TRBV12-4 TGTGCCAGCAGTTACACACGGAACACTGAAGCTTTCTTT CASSYTRNTEAFF
TRBJ2-7 NA few TRBV10-3 TGTGCCGCTCAACGGGGCGATTACGAGCAGTACTTC CAAQRGDYEQYF